Each of the 17 T cell receptor beta chains below was sequenced from the same sample in a study of early T cells in non-severe SARS-CoV-2 infection. Each CDR3 protein is one row after TCRdb ran MiXCR on the 5' RACE reads. The sample records fewer than 65,000 distinct CDR3 sequences, 7.5% to 9% being singletons. The source material was whole blood, sampled at baseline. All receptors come from an adult who was a healthcare worker with PCR-confirmed SARS-CoV-2 infection or an uninfected control (not recorded which).

The CDR3 DNA sequence: TGTGCCAGCAGCCCCCGGCTAGCGGGGGATACGCAGTATTTT. Protein sequence: CASSPRLAGDTQYF. This chain links TRBV7-3 with TRBJ2-3; 9 bases are shared with TRBD2. The CDR3 totals 14 residues. V shed 5 bases and J 6 bases; nucleotides not matched to a gene: 6. Germline V gives CDR1 SGHTA, CDR2 FQGTGA.

This chain connects TRBV19 to TRBJ2-3; 8 bases are a match to TRBD1. The V gene's germline CDR1 is LNHDA and CDR2 SQIVND (reference sequence). The trim removed 5 bases at V and 6 bases at J, leaving 7 bases unmatched. The CDR3 extends over 14 amino acids. CDR3 amino acids: CASSLRQGIDTQYF. The CDR3 nucleotides read TGTGCCAGTAGTCTGCGACAGGGGATTGATACGCAGTATTTT. Drawing the rest from reference TRBV19 and TRBJ2-3, the complete variable domain is DGGITQSPKYLFRKEGQNVTLSCEQNLNHDAMYWYRQDPGQGLRLIYYSQIVNDFQKGDIAEGYSVSREKKESFPLTVTSAQKNPTAFYLCASSLRQGIDTQYFGPGTRLTVL.

The chain joins TRBV3-1 to TRBJ2-3; TRBD1 or TRBD2 may be the D gene (5 bases each). Germline V gene sequence: CDR1 LGHDT, CDR2 YNNKEL (reference sequence). Trimming took 5 bases from V and 4 from J, leaving 16 bases between them. The CDR3 is made up of 15 amino acids. The CDR3 spells CASSSPGRRSDTQYF. The CDR3 DNA reads as TGTGCCAGCAGCTCCCCGGGGCGCAGGTCAGATACGCAGTATTTT.

This clonotype turned up a few times. The chain recombines TRBV27 with TRBJ2-3; D gene uncertain. The CDR3 has 14 amino acids. V was shortened by 2 bases and J by 2 bases, with 8 bases between the two germline ends. Germline V gene sequence: CDR1 MNHEY, CDR2 SMNVEV (reference sequence). For the CDR3, the DNA is TGTGCCAGCAGTTTAAACAGATACACAGATACGCAGTATTTT. Amino acids: CASSLNRYTDTQYF.

This clonotype was seen at least ten times. J is TRBJ2-7 and V is TRBV7-8; 12 bases fit TRBD1. V shed 3 bases, J shed 5 bases, and the junction held 8 bases outside the gene matches. Looked up from germline, CDR1 is SGHVS and CDR2 is FQNEAQ. The CDR3 totals 16 residues. The CDR3 reads CASSFRDRGRKNEQYF. CDR3 sequence (DNA): TGTGCCAGCAGCTTCCGGGACAGGGGGCGAAAGAACGAGCAGTACTTC.

The chain has TRBV27 and TRBJ2-3, with TRBD2 matching 10 bases. The junction had 14 bases not matched to a gene; V was cut back by 4 bases and J by 7 bases. This CDR3 is 17 amino acids long. The germline CDR1 and CDR2 sequences are MNHEY and SMNVEV (reference sequence). This CDR3 reads CASSSRPGLATGNTQYF. The CDR3 DNA sequence: TGTGCCAGCAGTTCGCGACCGGGACTAGCGACGGGAAATACGCAGTATTTT.

This clonotype has more than one count but fewer than ten. The chain recombines TRBV5-5 with TRBJ2-2, with no clear D. Germline V gene sequence: CDR1 SGHKS, CDR2 YYEKEE (reference sequence). Trimming stripped 2 bases from V and 7 bases from J, with 15 bases between. The length of the CDR3 is 15 residues. Here the CDR3 reads CASSFWFSDGGELFF. CDR3 coding DNA: TGTGCCAGCAGCTTTTGGTTCAGTGACGGCGGGGAGCTGTTTTTT.

The V and J genes are TRBV20-1 and TRBJ2-5; D gene uncertain. V dropped 1 base and J dropped 4 bases, with 4 bases sitting between them. The CDR3 extends over 11 amino acids. Germline values: CDR1 DFQATT, CDR2 SNEGSKA (reference sequence). The DNA of the CDR3 is TGCAGTGCTAGAGCGAGAGAGACCCAGTACTTC. Amino acids: CSARARETQYF.

Many counts were recorded for this clonotype. This rearrangement joins TRBV7-6 to TRBJ2-3; the D gene is possibly TRBD1 (6 bases). The ends were cut back, 2 bases at V and 2 bases at J, with 11 bases in the middle. The CDR3 runs to 15 residues. From germline, CDR1 is SGHVS and CDR2 FNYEAQ. The CDR3 DNA reads as TGTGCCAGCAGCTTAAGGCAGGGGAACACAGATACGCAGTATTTT. Protein: CASSLRQGNTDTQYF.

The table lists this clonotype with many counts. The chain carries TRBV12-3 or TRBV12-4 and TRBJ1-4; no firm D call. CDR3 length: 11 amino acids. V was clipped by 3 bases and J by 7 bases, with 3 bases between them. The CDR3 here is CASSFREKLFF. CDR3 bases: TGTGCCAGCAGTTTCCGTGAAAAACTGTTTTTT.

This clonotype was seen ten or more times. This sequence joins TRBV13 and TRBJ1-6, with D uncertain. Germline V gene data show CDR1 as PRHDT and CDR2 as FYEKMQ (reference sequence). This CDR3 is built from 15 residues. V lost 3 bases and J lost 0, with 6 bases in between. CDR3 in amino acids: CASSFRSSYNSPLHF. Written as DNA, the CDR3 is TGTGCCAGCAGCTTCAGGAGCTCCTATAATTCACCCCTCCACTTT.

This clonotype was counted between two and nine times. The V gene is TRBV10-3, the J gene TRBJ2-3, with D possibly called TRBD1 or TRBD2 (6 bases each). This CDR3 is 15 amino acids long. Deletions cut 10 bases from V and 3 bases from J, with 20 bases between. Germline CDR1 ENHRY, CDR2 SYGVKD. CDR3 DNA: TGTGCCACCAGGAGGAGGGGGGCCAATACAGATACGCAGTATTTT. It specifies CATRRRGANTDTQYF.

The V gene is TRBV20-1, the J gene TRBJ1-1; D not resolved. V shed 3 bases and J shed 1 base, with 6 bases lying between them. Looked up from germline, CDR1 is DFQATT and CDR2 is SNEGSKA (reference sequence). The CDR3 extends over 12 amino acids. The DNA of the CDR3 is TGCAGTGCTAGTGTCCAGAACACTGAAGCTTTCTTT. This translates into CSASVQNTEAFF.

The chain uses TRBV6-1 and TRBJ1-1, with D uncertain. There are 12 residues in the CDR3. V lost 4 bases and J 6 bases, leaving 9 bases between the germline ends. Germline loops: CDR1 MNHNS, CDR2 SASEGT. CDR3 nucleotides: TGTGCCAGCAGTGCCTACAGTTCTGAAGCTTTCTTT. As protein: CASSAYSSEAFF.

The gene calls are TRBV18 and TRBJ2-3; TRBD2 might be the D (5 bases). The germline V gene encodes CDR1 KGHSH and CDR2 LQKENI. V was shortened by 1 base and J by 5 bases, with 19 bases between the two germline ends. The CDR3 has 17 residues. CDR3: CASSPRSLGGSLDTQYF. The CDR3 region has the DNA TGTGCCAGCTCACCACGCAGCCTAGGAGGAAGTTTAGATACGCAGTATTTT.

The sample holds many counts of this clonotype. The chain is built from TRBV20-1 and TRBJ2-3; D is possibly TRBD1 (5 bases). The CDR3 spans 14 residues. The V end lost 5 bases, the J end lost 0 bases, and 12 bases lay between the germline ends. CDR1 and CDR2 (germline): DFQATT, SNEGSKA (reference sequence). CDR3 DNA sequence: TGCAGTGCTGCAAAGACAGCTAGCACAGATACGCAGTATTTT. It is translated as CSAAKTASTDTQYF.

The V call is TRBV9, the J call TRBJ1-1, with 7 bases identical to TRBD1. Germline CDR1 reads SGDLS; CDR2 reads YYNGEE. The CDR3 has 15 amino acids. After removal of 3 bases from V and 5 bases from J, the junction contained 10 bases not matched to a gene. In DNA, the CDR3 is TGTGCCAGCAGCGAACTAGAGACAGGGAGGACTGAAGCTTTCTTT. Encoded protein: CASSELETGRTEAFF.